The 9 T cell receptor beta chains below all came from one sample that was sequenced in a study of T cell responses to AZD1222 COVID-19 vaccine. This table comes from immunoSEQ multiplex PCR, and its TCRdb copy is limited to in-frame clones, with some not included. The top ten clones hold approximately 3% of a sample with about 120,000 clones, around 94% of them seen once. The sample was peripheral blood, taken on day 0 of AZD1222 vaccination. The origin of the receptors is an adult in good health.

The chain joins TRBV5-1 to TRBJ2-3; 9 nucleotides line up with TRBD1. The CDR3 contains 17 residues. CDR1 and CDR2 from the germline V gene are SGHRS and YFSETQ. The J segment lost 0 bases and the V segment lost 6 bases, leaving 11 bases of the junction unmatched. CDR3 loop: CASTTDRGKTSTDTQYF. The DNA for the CDR3 is TGCGCCAGCACTACGGACAGGGGAAAAACTAGCACAGATACGCAGTATTTT.

The chain is built from TRBV28 and TRBJ2-1; either TRBD1 or TRBD2 may supply D (5 bases each). This CDR3 region has 13 residues. The germline V and J ends were trimmed by 7 bases and 8 bases, with 15 bases remaining between them. Germline V gives CDR1 MDHEN, CDR2 SYDVKM. CDR3 residues: CASTRGRQDEQFF. Written as DNA, the CDR3 is TGTGCCAGCACCCGGGGACGCCAGGATGAGCAGTTCTTC.

The chain couples TRBV27 to TRBJ2-2, with D perhaps matching TRBD2 (5 bases). Germline V gives CDR1 MNHEY, CDR2 SMNVEV (reference sequence). V lost 5 bases and J lost 5, with 12 bases in between. The CDR3 loop spans 14 amino acids. In DNA form, the CDR3 reads TGTGCCAGCAGTCCCAGACGAGGGACCGGGGAGCTGTTTTTT. This sequence encodes CASSPRRGTGELFF.

In its sample, this clone was seen once. The chain recombines TRBV7-6 with TRBJ2-1; a weak D match, TRBD2 (6 bases). Germline assignment: CDR1 SGHVS and CDR2 FNYEAQ. The germline V and J ends were trimmed by 0 bases and 3 bases, with 12 bases remaining between them. This CDR3 has 16 amino acids. In DNA, the CDR3 is TGTGCCAGCAGCTTAGCCGGGCTAGCGAGCTACAATGAGCAGTTCTTC. It specifies CASSLAGLASYNEQFF.

A single count supports this clone. The genes are TRBV5-1 and TRBJ2-7; 8 bases fit TRBD1. Looked up from germline, CDR1 is SGHRS and CDR2 is YFSETQ. Losses at the gene ends were 4 bases for V and 5 bases for J; bases not matched to a gene: 5. This CDR3 contains 13 residues. CDR3 residues: CASSPGQVHEQYF. In DNA, the CDR3 is TGCGCCAGCAGCCCGGGACAGGTTCACGAGCAGTACTTC.

The rearrangement uses TRBV19 and TRBJ1-5, with 8 bases fitting TRBD1. The ends lost 4 bases at V and 2 bases at J; junction bases unmatched: 1. The CDR3 extends over 14 amino acids. The germline V gene has CDR1 LNHDA and CDR2 SQIVND (reference sequence). The CDR3 DNA reads as TGTGCCAGTAGTACGACAGGGGGCAATCAGCCCCAGCATTTT. Protein: CASSTTGGNQPQHF.

The CDR3, as DNA: TGTGCCAGCAGCGCCCCCCTTAACAGGGGAAGGTTGGGTAACTATGGCTACACCTTC. Residues: CASSAPLNRGRLGNYGYTF. The chain is built from TRBV9 and TRBJ1-2, with 7 bases lining up with TRBD1. Germline V lookup: CDR1 SGDLS, CDR2 YYNGEE. The CDR3 runs to 19 residues. J gave up 1 base and V 3 bases, and 18 bases lay outside the gene matches.

In its sample, this clone was seen once. The CDR3, as DNA: TGCGCCAGCAGCCAAGATGTCGGGAGGGCATCAACGCAGTATTTT. Its protein product is CASSQDVGRASTQYF. This rearrangement joins TRBV4-1 to TRBJ2-3; 8 bases agree with TRBD2. Per the germline V gene, CDR1 is MGHRA and CDR2 is YSYEKL. CDR3 length: 15 amino acids. V shed 0 bases and J 9 bases; nucleotides not matched to a gene: 8.

The chain recombines TRBV11-1 with TRBJ2-3; no clear D. Germline V gives CDR1 SGHAT, CDR2 FQDESV (reference sequence). This CDR3 comprises 13 residues. V was pared by 2 bases and J by 5 bases, with 8 bases between. The CDR3 DNA reads as TGTGCCAGCAGCTTACTAGTGCTAGATACGCAGTATTTT. Translating gives CASSLLVLDTQYF.